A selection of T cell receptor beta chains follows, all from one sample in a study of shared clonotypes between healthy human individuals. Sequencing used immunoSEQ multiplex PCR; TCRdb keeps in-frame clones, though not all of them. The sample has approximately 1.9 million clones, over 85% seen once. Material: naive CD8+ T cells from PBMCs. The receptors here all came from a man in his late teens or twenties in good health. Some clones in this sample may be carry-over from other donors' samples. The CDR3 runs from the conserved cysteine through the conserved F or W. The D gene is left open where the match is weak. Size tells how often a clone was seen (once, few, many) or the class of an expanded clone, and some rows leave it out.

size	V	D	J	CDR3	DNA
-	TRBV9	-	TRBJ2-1	CASSVFGSANNEQFF	TGTGCCAGCAGCGTGTTTGGTAGCGCCAACAATGAGCAGTTCTTC
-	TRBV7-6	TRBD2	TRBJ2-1	CASSLAAGMTSGRNEQFF	TGTGCCAGCAGCTTAGCAGCGGGAATGACTAGCGGGAGAAATGAGCAGTTCTTC
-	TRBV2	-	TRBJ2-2	CASSLYGGAQNTGELFF	TGTGCCAGCAGCCTATATGGGGGGGCTCAGAACACCGGGGAGCTGTTTTTT
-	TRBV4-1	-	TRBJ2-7	CASSQESSSSYEQYF	TGCGCCAGCAGCCAAGAATCTTCGAGCTCCTACGAGCAGTACTTC
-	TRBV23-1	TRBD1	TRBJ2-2	CASSQPTGSAYEHTGELFF	TGCGCCAGCAGCCAACCGACAGGGAGCGCCTACGAACACACCGGGGAGCTGTTTTTT
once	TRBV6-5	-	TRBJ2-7	CASSYSLGQAYYEQYF	TGTGCCAGCAGTTACTCTCTTGGGCAGGCCTACTACGAGCAGTACTTC
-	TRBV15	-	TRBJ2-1	CATSRDLGGSVYNEQFF	TGTGCCACCAGCAGAGATCTGGGGGGTTCGGTCTACAATGAGCAGTTCTTC
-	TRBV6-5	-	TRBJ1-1	CASSSPGTGNTEAFF	TGTGCCAGCAGCTCCCCCGGGACGGGGAACACTGAAGCTTTCTTT
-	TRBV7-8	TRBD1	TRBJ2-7	CASSLNSRDSFREQYF	TGTGCCAGCAGCTTAAACTCCCGGGACAGTTTCCGCGAGCAGTACTTC
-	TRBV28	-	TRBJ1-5	CASRSWGGDQPQHF	TGTGCCAGCAGGTCGTGGGGGGGGGACCAGCCCCAGCATTTT
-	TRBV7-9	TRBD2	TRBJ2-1	CASSSPGLGNNEQFF	TGTGCCAGCAGCTCCCCGGGACTAGGGAACAATGAGCAGTTCTTC
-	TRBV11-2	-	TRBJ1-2	CASTSDRTNYGYTF	TGTGCCAGTACCTCGGACAGAACTAACTATGGCTACACCTTC
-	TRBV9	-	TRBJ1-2	CASSVGNLDYGYTF	TGTGCCAGCAGCGTCGGGAATTTGGACTATGGCTACACCTTC
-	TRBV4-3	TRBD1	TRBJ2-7	CASSQADRGTYEQYF	TGCGCCAGCAGCCAGGCCGACAGGGGCACCTACGAGCAGTACTTC
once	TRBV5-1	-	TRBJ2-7	CASSLAGPSYEQYF	TGCGCCAGCAGCTTGGCGGGACCCTCCTACGAGCAGTACTTC
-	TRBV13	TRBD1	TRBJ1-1	CASSPKRTGWTEAFF	TGTGCCAGCAGCCCAAAGAGGACAGGGTGGACTGAAGCTTTCTTT
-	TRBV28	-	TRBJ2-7	CASSFPNSGNRYEQYF	TGTGCCAGCAGTTTTCCGAATAGCGGAAATAGGTACGAGCAGTACTTC